The 23 T cell receptor beta chains in this list originate from one sample, sequenced in a study of CD8 T cells in ankylosing spondylitis. Using its own MiXCR run on the 5' RACE reads, TCRdb lists one record per CDR3 protein. The sample holds 380,000 or so distinct CDR3 sequences; more than 20% are singletons and the top ten take about an eighth. Material for sequencing was blood, either unsorted or a sorted T cell fraction (not recorded which). All receptors derive from a male donor with ankylosing spondylitis or in good health (not recorded which).

The CDR3 loop reads CASSQDLPTGELFF. CDR3 nucleotide sequence: TGTGCCAGCAGCCAAGATCTTCCCACCGGGGAGCTGTTTTTT. The chain couples TRBV14 to TRBJ2-2; no clear D. The V gene lost 0 bases and the J gene lost 4 bases, with 6 bases spanning the gap. The V gene's germline CDR1 is SGHDN and CDR2 FVKESK. The CDR3 consists of 14 residues.

This clonotype was detected once. The chain combines TRBV6-5 with TRBJ2-3; a possible D gene is TRBD1 (5 bases). This CDR3 has 14 residues. Germline V gene sequence: CDR1 MNHEY, CDR2 SVGAGI. V lost 0 bases and J lost 3, with 7 bases in between. CDR3 loop: CASSYSAGTDTQYF. The CDR3 region has the DNA TGTGCCAGCAGTTACTCCGCAGGGACAGATACGCAGTATTTT.

This rearrangement joins TRBV15 to TRBJ2-1; perhaps TRBD2 as D (6 bases). This CDR3 contains 15 residues. Trimming left V 0 bases short and J 7 bases short, with 13 bases between. Germline CDR1 and CDR2: LNHNV and YYDKDF (reference sequence). CDR3 amino acids: CATSRDLAGQNEQFF. The DNA of the CDR3 is TGTGCCACCAGCAGAGATTTGGCGGGGCAGAATGAGCAGTTCTTC.

The chain combines TRBV13 with TRBJ1-1; D possibly corresponds to TRBD1 (5 bases). Germline loops: CDR1 PRHDT, CDR2 FYEKMQ (reference sequence). The CDR3 loop spans 12 amino acids. Trimming stripped 5 bases from V and 11 bases from J, with 15 bases between. In DNA form, the CDR3 reads TGTGCCAGCAGCCAAGGAGGGACCGGGGCTTTCTTT. This encodes CASSQGGTGAFF.

Only a few counts were recorded for this clonotype. This chain joins TRBV11-2 and TRBJ1-1; D might be TRBD1 (5 bases). V was shortened by 7 bases and J by 0 bases, with 9 bases between the two germline ends. The CDR3 consists of 13 residues. The germline V gene has CDR1 SGHAT and CDR2 FQNNGV. Written as DNA, the CDR3 is TGTGCCAGCAAACAGGTTATGAACACTGAAGCTTTCTTT. This translates into CASKQVMNTEAFF.

The CDR3 DNA is TGCAGTGCTTGGACTAGCGGGGGCTTAGCCTACGAGCAGTACTTC. This translates into CSAWTSGGLAYEQYF. The chain is built from TRBV20-1 and TRBJ2-7, with 13 bases that match TRBD2. Germline lookup yields CDR1 DFQATT and CDR2 SNEGSKA (reference sequence). The V and J ends lost 5 bases and 2 bases, in that order; junction bases with no gene match: 6. The CDR3 is 15 residues long.

For the CDR3, the DNA is TGTGCCAGCAGCCCGAGTGAGGGCTACGAGCAGTACTTC. It yields the protein CASSPSEGYEQYF. The genes are TRBV9 and TRBJ2-7; the D gene is possibly TRBD2 (5 bases). Germline V lookup: CDR1 SGDLS, CDR2 YYNGEE. CDR3 size: 13 residues. Trimming shortened V by 4 bases and J by 3 bases, and 11 bases separated the two germline ends.

This clonotype has only a few counts. This chain uses TRBV4-1 with TRBJ2-3, with no clear D. CDR3 length: 14 amino acids. Trimming took 2 bases from V and 0 from J, leaving 6 bases between them. Per germline, CDR1 MGHRA and CDR2 YSYEKL. CDR3 protein: CASSQPPSTDTQYF. The CDR3 DNA sequence: TGCGCCAGCAGCCAACCCCCGAGCACAGATACGCAGTATTTT.

V gene TRBV7-9 combines with J gene TRBJ2-7; the match to TRBD2 covers 7 bases. Germline-derived CDR1 and CDR2 are SEHNR and FQNEAQ (reference sequence). The CDR3 has 14 residues. The V and J ends lost 5 bases and 3 bases, in that order; junction bases with no gene match: 7. In DNA form, the CDR3 reads TGTGCCAGCAGCCCCGCCCCGGGAGGCTACGAGCAGTACTTC. Translation: CASSPAPGGYEQYF. The full variable domain, rest sourced from reference TRBV7-9 and TRBJ2-7, is DTGVSQNPRHKITKRGQNVTFRCDPISEHNRLYWYRQTLGQGPEFLTYFQNEAQLEKSRLLSDRFSAERPKGSFSTLEIQRTEQGDSAMYLCASSPAPGGYEQYFGPGTRLTVT.

The V call is TRBV3-1, the J call TRBJ1-2; no clear D gene. Trimming removed 3 bases from V and 9 bases from J, with 11 bases in between. Germline-derived CDR1 and CDR2 are LGHDT and YNNKEL (reference sequence). CDR3 length equals 12 residues. CDR3 sequence (DNA): TGTGCCAGCAGCCACGCACCATTGAGCTACACCTTC. The encoded protein is CASSHAPLSYTF.

The gene calls are TRBV12-3 or TRBV12-4 and TRBJ2-3, with D perhaps TRBD2 (6 bases). CDR3 size: 16 residues. V lost 5 bases and J 1 base, leaving 16 bases between the germline ends. The CDR3 nucleotides read TGTGCCAGCAGTGACGAGCGGGTTTCCGGCACAGATACGCAGTATTTT. This gives the protein CASSDERVSGTDTQYF.

This clonotype was found a few times. This sequence joins TRBV3-1 and TRBJ2-5; 9 bases are shared with TRBD2. This CDR3 spans 15 amino acids. Germline V gene data show CDR1 as LGHDT and CDR2 as YNNKEL (reference sequence). V gave up 3 bases and J gave up 2 bases; unmatched junction bases: 4. The DNA for the CDR3 is TGTGCCAGCAGCCATCCGCGGGGGGGACAAGAGACCCAGTACTTC. It is translated as CASSHPRGGQETQYF.

This clonotype appeared a few times. V and J are TRBV29-1 and TRBJ2-2; D is uncertain. V was pared by 1 base and J by 3 bases, with 6 bases between. The CDR3 spans 13 residues. Looked up from germline, CDR1 is SQVTM and CDR2 is ANQGSEA. In nucleotides, the CDR3 is TGCAGCGTTGAAGGGGCCCACACCGGGGAGCTGTTTTTT. Residues: CSVEGAHTGELFF.

The J gene is TRBJ2-1, the V gene TRBV19; a weak D match, TRBD1 (6 bases). The germline V gene encodes CDR1 LNHDA and CDR2 SQIVND (reference sequence). Trimming removed 1 base from V and 6 bases from J, with 10 bases in between. This CDR3 is built from 14 residues. In DNA form, the CDR3 reads TGTGCCAGTAGTATAGGTCACAGGGCCAATGAGCAGTTCTTC. This sequence encodes CASSIGHRANEQFF.

The chain uses TRBV14 and TRBJ1-1; no definite D call. Germline V gene sequence: CDR1 SGHDN, CDR2 FVKESK. CDR3 length equals 12 residues. V gave up 1 base and J gave up 6 bases, with 6 bases separating them. CDR3 nucleotides: TGTGCCAGCAGCCAAGCTCCCTCTGAAGCTTTCTTT. Protein: CASSQAPSEAFF.

This clonotype was picked up one time. The gene calls are TRBV9 and TRBJ2-5; 7 bases line up with TRBD1. CDR1 is SGDLS, CDR2 YYNGEE, per germline. Trimming removed 3 bases from V and 2 bases from J; junction bases left unmatched: 10. The CDR3 covers 16 residues. For the CDR3, the DNA is TGTGCCAGCAGCGCACAGGGGTTTTTGGGTCAAGAGACCCAGTACTTC. Protein product: CASSAQGFLGQETQYF.

The genes are TRBV12-3 or TRBV12-4 and TRBJ2-2; D is unclear. V lost 5 bases and J 7 bases, leaving 14 bases between the germline ends. The CDR3 contains 14 residues. CDR3 protein: CASSLEWVLGELFF. DNA of the CDR3: TGTGCCAGCAGTCTCGAATGGGTACTCGGGGAGCTGTTTTTT.

The sample holds a few counts of this clonotype. The chain is built from TRBV7-9 and TRBJ1-6; D unclear. Germline values: CDR1 SEHNR, CDR2 FQNEAQ (reference sequence). The CDR3 is 16 residues long. V was pared by 2 bases and J by 7 bases, with 15 bases between. CDR3 residues: CASSLPDGLGNSPLHF. CDR3 coding DNA: TGTGCCAGCAGCTTACCGGACGGCCTGGGGAATTCACCCCTCCACTTT.

The rearrangement links TRBV5-1 to TRBJ2-3, with a possible D match to TRBD2 (5 bases). The CDR3 is 17 residues long. V lost 0 bases to trimming and J lost 2 bases, with 16 bases between them. Germline V lookup: CDR1 SGHRS, CDR2 YFSETQ. The CDR3 bases are TGCGCCAGCAGCTTGGCCGGGGAAGCACCCTTCACAGATACGCAGTATTTT. Protein: CASSLAGEAPFTDTQYF.

A few counts support this clonotype. The V and J genes are TRBV4-2 and TRBJ2-7; D uncertain. Germline V gene lookup returns CDR1 LGHNA and CDR2 YNFKEQ. Trimming took 1 base from V and 4 from J, leaving 8 bases between them. This CDR3 contains 13 residues. The CDR3 protein is CASSQVIWYEQYF. CDR3 bases: TGTGCCAGCAGCCAAGTAATTTGGTACGAGCAGTACTTC.

This clonotype was counted a few times. The rearrangement uses TRBV12-3 or TRBV12-4 and TRBJ2-1; D ambiguous. V was clipped by 2 bases and J by 10 bases, with 15 bases between them. CDR3 length: 14 amino acids. The CDR3 spells CASSLPNQELEQFF. CDR3 coding DNA: TGTGCCAGCAGTTTACCAAACCAAGAACTAGAGCAGTTCTTC.

This clonotype occurred once. The chain links TRBV7-9 to TRBJ1-1; D remains ambiguous. This CDR3 comprises 13 residues. The germline V gene encodes CDR1 SEHNR and CDR2 FQNEAQ (reference sequence). V was clipped by 5 bases and J by 9 bases, with 16 bases between them. The DNA for the CDR3 is TGTGCCAGCAGCACGTCCGGGTTTTATCAAGCTTTCTTT. It codes for CASSTSGFYQAFF.

This clonotype was seen a handful of times. This rearrangement joins TRBV30 to TRBJ2-3; 9 bases fit TRBD1. Losses at the gene ends were 8 bases for V and 5 bases for J; bases not matched to a gene: 8. Germline CDR1 reads GTSNPN; CDR2 reads SVGIG (reference sequence). The CDR3 totals 13 residues. In DNA form, the CDR3 reads TGTGCCGTCTGGACAGGGGCGGTAGATACGCAGTATTTT. It encodes CAVWTGAVDTQYF.